Shown below are 8 T cell receptor beta chains from a single sample sequenced in a study of T cell responses to AZD1222 COVID-19 vaccine. Sequencing was performed with immunoSEQ multiplex PCR; in TCRdb, only in-frame clones are kept and a portion is missing. The sample consists of about 130,000 clones, 90% to 95% of them appearing once. Sequencing used peripheral blood, obtained on day 0 of AZD1222 vaccination. The receptor set was obtained from an adult in good health.

Regarding this clone: Other DNA sequences within the sample encode an identical CDR3. The rearrangement links TRBV5-1 to TRBJ1-3; a possible D gene is TRBD1 (5 bases). Germline V lookup: CDR1 SGHRS, CDR2 YFSETQ. The V and J ends lost 3 bases and 1 base respectively, with 11 bases between them. The CDR3 length is 15 residues. The CDR3 here is CASSYGTASGNTIYF. The CDR3 DNA reads TGCGCCAGCAGCTACGGGACGGCATCTGGAAACACCATATATTTT.

The V gene is TRBV12-3 or TRBV12-4, the J gene TRBJ1-1, with D tentatively TRBD1 (5 bases). The V gene lost 8 bases and the J gene lost 4 bases, with 14 bases spanning the gap. This CDR3 contains 13 residues. The CDR3 region is CASWAGGGTEAFF. The CDR3 DNA reads TGTGCCAGCTGGGCGGGGGGGGGCACTGAAGCTTTCTTT.

V and J are TRBV13 and TRBJ1-3, with a tentative D call TRBD1 (6 bases). The CDR3 covers 15 residues. Deletions cut 3 bases from V and 4 bases from J, with 13 bases between. Germline V CDR1 and CDR2: PRHDT, FYEKMQ (reference sequence). The CDR3 DNA reads as TGTGCCAGCAGCTTGAAGAGGACAGTGGGAAACACCATATATTTT. Protein sequence: CASSLKRTVGNTIYF.

This rearrangement joins TRBV6-1 to TRBJ2-7; D remains unclear. V was pared by 2 bases and J by 1 base, with 9 bases between. Germline V gene data show CDR1 as MNHNS and CDR2 as SASEGT. This CDR3 comprises 14 residues. The CDR3 DNA is TGTGCCAGCAGTGAAATGGGCAGTTCCTACGAGCAGTACTTC. The encoded protein is CASSEMGSSYEQYF.

The CDR3 region has the DNA TGTGCCAGCAGCCCGGGACAGGGGGTTATGCCCCAGCATTTT. Its translation: CASSPGQGVMPQHF. The V and J genes are TRBV6-6 and TRBJ1-5, with 11 nucleotides matching TRBD1. Germline V gene lookup returns CDR1 MNHNY and CDR2 SVGAGI (reference sequence). The CDR3 runs 14 residues. The J segment lost 9 bases and the V segment lost 6 bases, leaving 7 bases of the junction unmatched.

This rearrangement joins TRBV28 to TRBJ2-3, with TRBD2 matching 9 bases. The germline V gene encodes CDR1 MDHEN and CDR2 SYDVKM. The J segment lost 2 bases and the V segment lost 8 bases, leaving 11 bases of the junction unmatched. The CDR3 sequence is 16 residues long. The CDR3 nucleotides are TGTGCCAGCGCTCCGACTAGCGGTGATTTCACAGATACGCAGTATTTT. Protein sequence: CASAPTSGDFTDTQYF.

V and J are TRBV29-1 and TRBJ2-1; TRBD2 is a possible D gene (7 bases). The germline CDR1 and CDR2 sequences are SQVTM and ANQGSEA. CDR3 length: 15 residues. Deletions cut 7 bases from V and 6 bases from J, with 22 bases between. The CDR3 loop is CSAYIRGGSGNEQFF. CDR3 bases: TGCAGCGCCTATATTAGGGGGGGGTCGGGCAATGAGCAGTTCTTC.

The rearrangement links TRBV6-5 to TRBJ2-7; D is perhaps TRBD2 (6 bases). The CDR3 has 12 residues. V dropped 4 bases and J dropped 5 bases, with 9 bases sitting between them. CDR1 and CDR2 from the germline V gene are MNHEY and SVGAGI. The CDR3 protein is CASSSGRDEQYF. CDR3 DNA: TGTGCCAGCAGTTCCGGGAGAGACGAGCAGTACTTC.